The next 16 T cell receptor beta chains were all read from a single sample in a study of cytomegalovirus exposure and HLA in healthy donors. PCR was performed using 60 Vbeta and 13 Jbeta primers. Clones were read by immunoSEQ multiplex PCR, and TCRdb kept only the in-frame ones, dropping some. The repertoire holds about 160,000 clones, with around 80% as singletons. The source material was PBMCs. These receptors all come from a woman aged 30 to 39 in good health and CMV-seropositive.

J is TRBJ2-5 and V is TRBV30; D remains unclear. CDR3 length: 11 amino acids. The V end was cut by 0 bases, the J end by 4 bases, with 3 bases between. CDR1 and CDR2 (germline): GTSNPN, SVGIG (reference sequence). CDR3 sequence: CAWSVLETQYF. The CDR3 nucleotides are TGTGCCTGGAGTGTACTAGAGACCCAGTACTTC.

The rearrangement links TRBV19 to TRBJ2-7; tentatively, D is TRBD1 (6 bases). The V end lost 4 bases, the J end lost 3 bases, and 7 bases lay between the germline ends. CDR1 is LNHDA, CDR2 SQIVND, per germline (reference sequence). This CDR3 spans 12 amino acids. CDR3 in DNA: TGTGCCAGTAGTAAAGGGGGCTACGAGCAGTACTTC. Protein: CASSKGGYEQYF.

This clone was seen just once. CDR3 bases: TGTGCCAGCAGCGTAGCAGGGGGTGCGGGCTACGAGCAGTACTTC. It specifies CASSVAGGAGYEQYF. V usage is TRBV9 and J usage is TRBJ2-7, with 7 bases lining up with TRBD1. With 0 bases clipped from V and 3 bases from J, the junction kept 6 bases outside the gene matches. Germline lookup yields CDR1 SGDLS and CDR2 YYNGEE. The CDR3 runs 15 residues.

The chain couples TRBV5-1 to TRBJ1-2; D remains ambiguous. Trimming stripped 0 bases from V and 4 bases from J, with 4 bases between. Germline assignment: CDR1 SGHRS and CDR2 YFSETQ. This CDR3 is 12 amino acids long. In DNA, the CDR3 is TGCGCCAGCAGCTTGGAGAGCTATGGCTACACCTTC. This codes for CASSLESYGYTF.

The chain links TRBV9 to TRBJ2-5; TRBD1 matches 8 bases. Losses at the gene ends were 3 bases for V and 5 bases for J; bases not matched to a gene: 9. The CDR3 sequence is 15 residues long. Germline V gene data show CDR1 as SGDLS and CDR2 as YYNGEE. This CDR3 is CASSDGQGLMETQYF. CDR3 coding DNA: TGTGCCAGCAGCGACGGACAGGGACTGATGGAGACCCAGTACTTC.

In regard to this clone: A read error may account for a junction end that differs from germline. The identical CDR3 is also encoded by other nucleotide sequences in the sample. The V gene is TRBV28, the J gene TRBJ1-1; 7 bases fit TRBD1. In germline, CDR1 is MDHEN, CDR2 SYDVKM. This CDR3 has 14 amino acids. Here the CDR3 reads CASRLQGLSPEAFF. DNA of the CDR3: TGTGCCAGTCGTTTACAGGGGTTAAGCCCTGAAGCCTTCTTT.

The chain couples TRBV7-3 to TRBJ1-1; maybe TRBD1 (5 bases). The CDR3 extends over 14 amino acids. V lost 5 bases to trimming and J lost 7 bases, with 17 bases between them. In germline, CDR1 is SGHTA, CDR2 FQGTGA. CDR3 nucleotide sequence: TGTGCCAGCAGCCAAGGCGGGGGGAGCAATGAAGCTTTCTTT. Translating gives CASSQGGGSNEAFF.

This clone was detected a few times. The sample has other DNA sequences that encode this CDR3 too. V and J are TRBV7-8 and TRBJ2-7; D uncertain. Germline CDR1 SGHVS, CDR2 FQNEAQ. V lost 7 bases to trimming and J lost 4 bases, with 14 bases between them. This CDR3 is built from 13 residues. The CDR3 sequence is CASKLEQAYEQYF. The CDR3 DNA reads as TGTGCCAGCAAGTTAGAGCAGGCATACGAGCAGTACTTC.

This rearrangement joins TRBV10-3 to TRBJ1-3, with 7 bases identical to TRBD1. The CDR3 extends over 17 amino acids. The junction had 9 bases not matched to a gene; V was cut back by 4 bases and J by 0 bases. The V gene's germline CDR1 is ENHRY and CDR2 SYGVKD. CDR3 DNA sequence: TGTGCCATCAGTGTGGCTAAGACAGGGCTCTCTGGAAACACCATATATTTT. This encodes CAISVAKTGLSGNTIYF.

This clone has just a few counts. The rearrangement uses TRBV7-7 and TRBJ2-7, with TRBD1 matching over 9 bases. CDR1 is SSHAT, CDR2 FNYEAQ, per germline (reference sequence). This CDR3 comprises 15 residues. Trimming cost V 5 bases and J 2 bases; bases outside gene matches: 7. In DNA, the CDR3 is TGTGCCAGCAGCGAGGGACAGGGTACTGCCTACGAGCAGTACTTC. Its protein product is CASSEGQGTAYEQYF.

The chain employs TRBV4-3 and TRBJ2-6; no reliable D call. This CDR3 has 14 residues. Trimming pared 1 base from V and 5 bases from J, leaving 6 bases between. Germline CDR1 and CDR2: LGHNA and YSLEER. CDR3 nucleotides: TGCGCCAGCAGCCAAGGGCCGAGGGCCAACGTCCTGACTTTC. This translates into CASSQGPRANVLTF.

The V call is TRBV9, the J call TRBJ2-5, with TRBD2 as a possible D gene (7 bases). This CDR3 region has 16 residues. The V gene's germline CDR1 is SGDLS and CDR2 YYNGEE. V lost 0 bases and J 1 base, leaving 13 bases between the germline ends. The CDR3 loop reads CASSVGGGPGQETQYF. The CDR3 DNA sequence: TGTGCCAGCAGCGTAGGGGGGGGGCCGGGCCAAGAGACCCAGTACTTC. Combining the CDR3 with reference TRBV9 and TRBJ2-5 gives the whole variable domain DSGVTQTPKHLITATGQRVTLRCSPRSGDLSVYWYQQSLDQGLQFLIQYYNGEERAKGNILERFSAQQFPDLHSELNLSSLELGDSALYFCASSVGGGPGQETQYFGPGTRLLVL.

Here the CDR3 reads CASSLENGVTRGNTIYF. The DNA of the CDR3 is TGTGCCAGCAGCTTGGAAAATGGGGTGACTAGGGGAAACACCATATATTTT. This chain joins TRBV5-4 and TRBJ1-3; D unresolved. Germline V gives CDR1 SGHNT, CDR2 YYREEE (reference sequence). V was shortened by 0 bases and J by 4 bases, with 17 bases between the two germline ends. This CDR3 contains 17 residues. The whole variable domain, filled in from reference TRBV5-4 and TRBJ1-3, reads ETGVTQSPTHLIKTRGQQVTLRCSSQSGHNTVSWYQQALGQGPQFIFQYYREEENGRGNFPPRFSGLQFPNYSSELNVNALELDDSALYLCASSLENGVTRGNTIYFGEGSWLTVV.

The V gene is TRBV27, the J gene TRBJ2-3; perhaps TRBD1 as D (7 bases). Trimming stripped 3 bases from V and 5 bases from J, with 12 bases between. Germline V gene lookup returns CDR1 MNHEY and CDR2 SMNVEV (reference sequence). The CDR3 totals 14 residues. CDR3 residues: CASSFAQGGDTQYF. DNA of the CDR3: TGTGCCAGCAGTTTCGCCCAGGGGGGAGATACGCAGTATTTT.

The chain joins TRBV6-1 to TRBJ2-5, with 11 bases fitting TRBD2. The end of the DNA is better explained by TRBJ2-7, so the J call may be wrong. The germline V gene encodes CDR1 MNHNS and CDR2 SASEGT. This CDR3 is built from 18 residues. The CDR3 DNA follows: TGTGCCAGCAGTGAACACTCAACTAGCGGGGGCTGGGCGTACGAGCAGTACTTC. Protein sequence: CASSEHSTSGGWAYEQYF.

The rearrangement uses TRBV5-6 and TRBJ2-4; D perhaps matches TRBD1 (5 bases). V was shortened by 2 bases and J by 7 bases, with 13 bases between the two germline ends. Germline CDR1 and CDR2: SGHDT and YYEEEE. The CDR3 consists of 14 residues. CDR3 sequence reads: CASSFGATENIQYF. Here the CDR3 DNA reads TGTGCCAGCAGCTTTGGGGCTACAGAGAACATTCAGTACTTC.